This T cell receptor (beta chain) was recorded in a study of blood T cell repertoires in COVID-19. Study as a whole: The United States, Italy and Spain supplied acute and convalescent COVID-19 samples. Nucleic acid was either cDNA or gDNA, and it came from T cells, B-cell-depleted T cells, or PBMCs.

As processed by the authors: Amplification from reference gene primers served as the basis for estimated nucleated cell counts. Profiling relied on immunoSEQ multiplex PCR, and the TCRdb table lists in-frame clones only, not all of them. From that table come the V and J calls and clone size; the DNA was used to work out D and trimming. The data hold approximately 13,000 clones, with roughly 80% observed a single time. The CDR3 is 11 residues long. V lost 3 bases, J lost 6 bases, and 6 bases lay in between. CDR1 LNHDA and CDR2 SQIVND come from the germline V gene (reference sequence). The TCR was taken from a human donor in a cohort sampled during active COVID-19. Material: peripheral blood. The V call is TRBV19, the J call TRBJ2-7; D gene uncertain. In DNA form, the CDR3 reads TGTGCCAGTAGTATCGGCGGCGAGCAGTACTTC. This encodes CASSIGGEQYF.